This T cell receptor (beta chain) was recovered during a study of beta chain features in type 1 diabetes. Study-wide points: People with Type 1 diabetes carried modestly yet significantly shorter TCRB CDR3s in all four CD4+ subsets.

V was trimmed by 6 bases and J by 2 bases, leaving 13 bases between them. The CDR3 is 15 residues long. Germline-derived CDR1 and CDR2 are SGHTA and FQGTGA. Reverse transcription of all isolated RNA meant that expressed TCRB transcripts were sequenced. Produced via immunoSEQ multiplex PCR; TCRdb's table is partial and in-frame only. The sample has 150,000 to 180,000 clones; roughly 10% are singletons. This clone occurred many times. Antigen: not known. The rearrangement links TRBV7-3 to TRBJ2-2, with a possible D match to TRBD1 (5 bases). This clonotype was sampled from a man aged 18 to 29 in good health. The specimen was central memory CD4+ T cells from blood. The CDR3 nucleotides are TGTGCCAGCAGTCCATCAGGGATAAACACCGGGGAGCTGTTTTTT. It yields the protein CASSPSGINTGELFF.